This TCR beta chain was sequenced during a study of identical twins. The CDR3 contains 12 residues. Germline V gives CDR1 KGHDR, CDR2 SFDVKD. Trimming pared 4 bases from V and 3 bases from J, leaving 3 bases between. Using its own MiXCR run on the 5' RACE reads, TCRdb lists one record per CDR3 protein. The repertoire holds fewer than 550,000 distinct CDR3 sequences, with around 15% as singletons. As to this clonotype: Its antigen is not known.

Study outcomes and limitations: Beta out-of-frame twin sharing showed a weaker excess. Clonotypes of the beta chain that were abundant in cord blood carried fewer insertions (memory repertoires showed none). Excess low generation probability was seen in twin-shared out-of-frame alpha sequences. There was more out-of-frame TCR alpha sharing in monozygotic twins than models estimated.

The sample also formed part of further work on yellow fever vaccine responses in identical twins.

The clonotype was recovered from a woman under 30 in good health. Input material: CD4+ T cells sorted from blood. V usage is TRBV24-1 and J usage is TRBJ2-1; D is unclear. CDR3: CATSEHYNEQFF. The CDR3 coding sequence is TGTGCCACCAGTGAGCACTACAATGAGCAGTTCTTC.